This is a list of T cell receptor beta chains from one sample in a study of T cell responses to AZD1222 COVID-19 vaccine. Sequenced by immunoSEQ multiplex PCR; TCRdb stores in-frame clones only, minus some. The sample shows 140,000 to 150,000 clones, roughly 92% of them seen only once. This sample comprised peripheral blood, obtained on day 0 of AZD1222 vaccination. The source is an adult in good health. Each CDR3 is given with its conserved first and last residue. The D gene is left open where the match is weak. Clone size is not always given. Where it is, it says once, few, many or a class for expanded clones.

cdr3_nt	cdr3_aa	d_call	j_call	v_call	cdr3_length	clone_size
TGCGCCAGCAGCTTGGGGCAGGGAGGGGAAAAACTGTTTTTT	CASSLGQGGEKLFF	-	TRBJ1-4	TRBV5-1	14	-
TGTGCCAGCAGATCAGGAACCTCGAGGACCGGGGAGCTGTTTTTT	CASRSGTSRTGELFF	-	TRBJ2-2	TRBV11-2	15	-
TGTGCCAGCAGCTTAGCCCCGAGTAGCAATCAGCCCCAGCATTTT	CASSLAPSSNQPQHF	-	TRBJ1-5	TRBV11-2	15	once
TGTGCCAGCAGCCAACGGGACAGGGGATTAGATACGCAGTATTTT	CASSQRDRGLDTQYF	TRBD1	TRBJ2-3	TRBV3-1/TRBV3-2	15	-
TGCAGCGTTGAAGGGTGGAGGGGAGGGAATGGCTACACCTTC	CSVEGWRGGNGYTF	-	TRBJ1-2	TRBV29-1	14	-
TGTGCTAGTGGTTTGGTACTGGGACACATAAACGGGGACACTGAAGCTTTCTTT	CASGLVLGHINGDTEAFF	-	TRBJ1-1	TRBV12-5	18	-
TGCGCCAGCAGCCTTTCACAGGGGGCTGGCTATGGCTACACCTTC	CASSLSQGAGYGYTF	TRBD1	TRBJ1-2	TRBV4-1	15	once
TGTGCCATCACCCGGGAGGGGGTGTGGAACGGGGAAGCTTTCTTT	CAITREGVWNGEAFF	-	TRBJ1-1	TRBV6-5	15	-
TGTGCCAGCAGCCTCAACACCTTATACGAGCAGTACTTC	CASSLNTLYEQYF	-	TRBJ2-7	TRBV3-1/TRBV3-2	13	-
TGCGCCTCAGCGGAGAGACATACCTACAATGAGCAGTTCTTC	CASAERHTYNEQFF	-	TRBJ2-1	TRBV4-1	14	-
TGTGCCAGCAGCTTAGGGCCTAGAGGCCACGAGCAGTACTTC	CASSLGPRGHEQYF	-	TRBJ2-7	TRBV13	14	-
TGTGCCAGCAGATGGACAGGGGGCCGTGGCTACACCTTC	CASRWTGGRGYTF	TRBD1	TRBJ1-2	TRBV5-4	13	once
TGTGCCTGGAGTTTTAGGGGGGGCTCTGGAAACACCATATATTTT	CAWSFRGGSGNTIYF	-	TRBJ1-3	TRBV30	15	-
TGCGCCAGCAGCTTGGATGGTCGGGGAGAGCAGTTCTTC	CASSLDGRGEQFF	-	TRBJ2-1	TRBV5-1	13	-
TGTGCCAGCAGTTACGGGATGGGTCTAACCCAGCATTTT	CASSYGMGLTQHF	-	TRBJ1-5	TRBV6-5	13	-
TGTGCCACCAGTGATTTCGGACAGGGGGGGGATGAGCAGTTCTTC	CATSDFGQGGDEQFF	TRBD1	TRBJ2-1	TRBV24-1	15	-
TGTGCCAGCAGCCCCGGGACTAGCGGGAGTTTTTCGAACACCGGGGAGCTGTTTTTT	CASSPGTSGSFSNTGELFF	TRBD2	TRBJ2-2	TRBV5-4	19	-
TGTGCCAGCAGTTTCGAGGGGGTACCTTCCTACGAGCAGTACTTC	CASSFEGVPSYEQYF	-	TRBJ2-7	TRBV28	15	-
TGCGCCAGCAGCCAAGTGGTGTTGACAGAAGCTAACTATGGCTACACCTTC	CASSQVVLTEANYGYTF	-	TRBJ1-2	TRBV4-1	17	-
TGCGCCAGCAGCTTGGCGTCCGGGAACGGAAACACCATATATTTT	CASSLASGNGNTIYF	-	TRBJ1-3	TRBV5-1	15	-
TGTGCCAGCAGCCATCGGGACAGGGACAATGAGCAGTTCTTC	CASSHRDRDNEQFF	TRBD1	TRBJ2-1	TRBV14	14	-
TGTGCCAGCAGCTTGTCCCTACGTCAGACGGGCTCCTACGAGCAGTACTTC	CASSLSLRQTGSYEQYF	-	TRBJ2-7	TRBV5-4	17	few
TGTGCCAGCAGCCGTTGGGACGGTAGCTCACCCCTCCACTTT	CASSRWDGSSPLHF	-	TRBJ1-6	TRBV3-1/TRBV3-2	14	medium-sized
TGTGCCAGCAGTTTGGAGGGAGGGCTCTACGAGCAGTACTTC	CASSLEGGLYEQYF	TRBD2	TRBJ2-7	TRBV27	14	-
TGTGCCAGCAGCCAAGATCGAGGGGGGGACTACAATGAGCAGTTCTTC	CASSQDRGGDYNEQFF	-	TRBJ2-1	TRBV3-1/TRBV3-2	16	-
TGTGCCAGCAGTTACCATTACAATGAGCAGTTCTTC	CASSYHYNEQFF	-	TRBJ2-1	TRBV6-5	12	-
TGTGCCACCAGCAGAGATCAAGTGGGGGCTCAGCCCCAGCATTTT	CATSRDQVGAQPQHF	-	TRBJ1-5	TRBV15	15	-
TGTGCCAGCAGGACAGGCTTGTATGAGCAGTTCTTC	CASRTGLYEQFF	-	TRBJ2-1	TRBV2	12	-
TGTGCCAGCAGCGTTGGGGACAGGCCCAATTCACCCCTCCACTTT	CASSVGDRPNSPLHF	TRBD1	TRBJ1-6	TRBV9	15	-
TGTGCCAGCAGCCCGGGACTAGCGGGTCTCAGGCACCCCGGGGAGCTGTTTTTT	CASSPGLAGLRHPGELFF	TRBD2	TRBJ2-2	TRBV27	18	-
TGCGCCAGCAGCCACGAAGGGTTATGGGGAAATGGCTACACCTTC	CASSHEGLWGNGYTF	-	TRBJ1-2	TRBV4-1	15	-
TGTGCCAGCAGCTCACCCGACCCGATCTACGAGCAGTACTTC	CASSSPDPIYEQYF	-	TRBJ2-7	TRBV11-2	14	once
TGTGCCAGCAGCCAGATGCTAGCGGGAAAGGAAGGGCAGTTCTTC	CASSQMLAGKEGQFF	TRBD2	TRBJ2-1	TRBV7-6	15	-
TGTGCCAGCAGCACAACAGGGGGCTGTGATGAAAAACTGTTTTTT	CASSTTGGCDEKLFF	-	TRBJ1-4	TRBV12-1	15	-
TGTGCCAGCAGTGGAGGGGGCAGGGTGGGAAAACTGTTTTTT	CASSGGGRVGKLFF	TRBD1	TRBJ1-4	TRBV27	14	-
TGTGCCAGCAGCTCCTGGCAGGGCAACACTGAAGCTTTCTTT	CASSSWQGNTEAFF	-	TRBJ1-1	TRBV5-4	14	-
TGTGCCAGCAGTTTATGGGGGACAGGGGCCTACGAGCAGTACTTC	CASSLWGTGAYEQYF	TRBD1	TRBJ2-7	TRBV28	15	once
TGCGCCAGCAGCCAAGCTTCTAGACGGGTCACGGGCACTGAAGCTTTCTTT	CASSQASRRVTGTEAFF	-	TRBJ1-1	TRBV4-1	17	-
TGTGCCAGCAGGCCTCGGGGGACGAACACTGAAGCTTTCTTT	CASRPRGTNTEAFF	-	TRBJ1-1	TRBV6-5	14	-
TGTGCCAGCAGCTGGCGGGGACTAGAGGGATACAATGAGCAGTTCTTC	CASSWRGLEGYNEQFF	TRBD2	TRBJ2-1	TRBV5-4	16	once
TGCGCCAGCAGCTTGGCCACTAGCGGAATCACAGATACGCAGTATTTT	CASSLATSGITDTQYF	TRBD2	TRBJ2-3	TRBV5-1	16	few
TGTGCCAGCAGCTCCAGGACTAGCGGAATCTACAATGAGCAGTTCTTC	CASSSRTSGIYNEQFF	TRBD2	TRBJ2-1	TRBV11-2	16	-
TGTGCCAGCAGCGAAATCAGTCAGTATGGCTACACCTTC	CASSEISQYGYTF	-	TRBJ1-2	TRBV9	13	-
TGTGCCGGTAGGAGGGACTCTGGAAACACCATATATTTT	CAGRRDSGNTIYF	-	TRBJ1-3	TRBV28	13	-